A single sample gave rise to the 29 T cell receptor beta chains below, sequenced in a study of technical replicates of blood from several donors. Libraries were prepared by immunoSEQ multiplex PCR; TCRdb keeps only in-frame clonotypes and omits some of them. There are 99,000 or so clones in the sample; nearly 97% occur only once, and about 0.19% lies in the top ten. The specimen was T cells isolated from PBMCs. Source of these receptors: a human donor in good health.

The genes are TRBV27 and TRBJ2-5; TRBD2 aligns across 7 bases. The germline gives CDR1 MNHEY, CDR2 SMNVEV (reference sequence). CDR3 length equals 14 residues. V lost 6 bases, J lost 5 bases, and 9 bases stayed unmatched. CDR3 sequence reads: CASSLAGVGETQYF. DNA of the CDR3: TGTGCCAGCAGCCTTGCGGGAGTTGGCGAGACCCAGTACTTC.

The rearrangement uses TRBV13 and TRBJ1-2; D is unresolved. The germline CDR1 and CDR2 sequences are PRHDT and FYEKMQ (reference sequence). V lost 2 bases and J lost 6, with 7 bases in between. This CDR3 comprises 12 residues. The CDR3 loop is CASSLRLDGYTF. The CDR3 nucleotides are TGTGCCAGCAGCTTACGGTTGGATGGCTACACCTTC.

This clone is a singleton in its sample. The chain has TRBV6-5 and TRBJ1-1; 7 bases align to TRBD1. The CDR3 extends over 15 amino acids. From germline, CDR1 is MNHEY and CDR2 SVGAGI. After removal of 6 bases from V and 2 bases from J, the junction contained 9 bases not matched to a gene. CDR3 DNA sequence: TGTGCCAGCAGAGCCCAGGGGGACCTTAACACTGAAGCTTTCTTT. Translation gives CASRAQGDLNTEAFF.

The chain combines TRBV30 with TRBJ2-7; 8 positions match TRBD1. After removal of 5 bases from V and 5 bases from J, the junction contained 35 bases not matched to a gene. This CDR3 is built from 22 residues. Germline V lookup: CDR1 GTSNPN, CDR2 SVGIG (reference sequence). The DNA for the CDR3 is TGTGCCTGGGTCGTATTCCCCCTAGAAAGATCGGGGTCGGGACAGGTACTCCACGAGCAGTACTTC. Protein: CAWVVFPLERSGSGQVLHEQYF.

The chain is built from TRBV7-9 and TRBJ1-2, with 7 bases matching TRBD1. The CDR3 covers 15 residues. The germline V gene encodes CDR1 SEHNR and CDR2 FQNEAQ (reference sequence). J gave up 8 bases and V 4 bases, and 13 bases lay outside the gene matches. CDR3 nucleotide sequence: TGTGCCAGCAGCTCCCGACAGGGAAATGATAACGGCTACACCTTC. This sequence encodes CASSSRQGNDNGYTF.

The rearrangement joins TRBV6-5 to TRBJ1-5; the D is unclear. The V gene lost 2 bases and the J gene lost 1 base, with 9 bases spanning the gap. The CDR3 has 15 amino acids. Germline V lookup: CDR1 MNHEY, CDR2 SVGAGI. The CDR3 DNA is TGTGCCAGCAGTTACGACATGTACAGCAATCAGCCCCAGCATTTT. It codes for CASSYDMYSNQPQHF.

The gene calls are TRBV27 and TRBJ1-2; 9 bases fit TRBD1. The CDR3 contains 15 residues. Trimming removed 7 bases from V and 1 base from J; junction bases left unmatched: 7. Germline V lookup: CDR1 MNHEY, CDR2 SMNVEV (reference sequence). CDR3 loop: CASTGQGFGNYGYTF. The CDR3 DNA is TGTGCCAGCACGGGACAGGGTTTTGGTAACTATGGCTACACCTTC.

The genes are TRBV13 and TRBJ2-7, with TRBD2 matching 7 bases. CDR3 length: 15 amino acids. J gave up 4 bases and V 5 bases, and 11 bases lay outside the gene matches. Germline V gene sequence: CDR1 PRHDT, CDR2 FYEKMQ (reference sequence). The CDR3 protein is CASSDSGEVKYEQYF. The CDR3 DNA reads TGTGCCAGCAGCGACAGCGGGGAGGTGAAATACGAGCAGTACTTC.

To note about this clone: At one end the junction does not follow the germline gene, possibly because of a read error. V usage is TRBV2 and J usage is TRBJ2-7; 8 bases align to TRBD1. The CDR3 runs to 13 residues. CDR1 is SNHLY, CDR2 FYNNEI, per germline. The CDR3 sequence is CARRGLDAYEQYF. The CDR3 DNA is TGTGCCCGCAGGGGGCTAGACGCCTACGAGCAGTACTTC.

This sequence joins TRBV5-1 and TRBJ2-7; D is perhaps TRBD2 (6 bases). The V end lost 0 bases, the J end lost 3 bases, and 19 bases lay between the germline ends. The CDR3 totals 17 residues. Germline V gives CDR1 SGHRS, CDR2 YFSETQ. The CDR3 sequence is CASSLEGLSNLYYEQYF. CDR3 DNA: TGCGCCAGCAGCTTGGAGGGACTCTCAAATCTATACTACGAGCAGTACTTC.

The chain couples TRBV13 to TRBJ1-1; D is undetermined. The V end lost 1 base, the J end lost 2 bases, and 14 bases lay between the germline ends. Per germline, CDR1 PRHDT and CDR2 FYEKMQ (reference sequence). The CDR3 runs 16 residues. In DNA, the CDR3 is TGTGCCAGCAGCTTAGTGTGGGAGCAAAGTAACACTGAAGCTTTCTTT. Translating it yields CASSLVWEQSNTEAFF.

The chain employs TRBV6-6 and TRBJ1-5; D uncertain. The germline gives CDR1 MNHNY, CDR2 SVGAGI (reference sequence). The CDR3 runs to 14 residues. Trimming left V 6 bases short and J 6 bases short, with 15 bases between. In nucleotides, the CDR3 is TGTGCCAGCAGCACTAGGGAGGGTGGTCAGCCCCAGCATTTT. Encoded protein: CASSTREGGQPQHF.

The chain uses TRBV9 and TRBJ2-7; 11 nucleotides match TRBD1. The trim removed 1 base at V and 6 bases at J, leaving 12 bases unmatched. In germline, CDR1 is SGDLS, CDR2 YYNGEE. This CDR3 is 17 amino acids long. The CDR3 nucleotides are TGTGCCAGCAGCGTAAGGGGGGGAGAAGGGACAGGGGGCGAGCAGTACTTC. Translated, it gives CASSVRGGEGTGGEQYF.

This sequence joins TRBV28 and TRBJ1-5; D remains ambiguous. Germline lookup yields CDR1 MDHEN and CDR2 SYDVKM. The CDR3 runs 15 residues. Trimming shortened V by 7 bases and J by 1 base, and 14 bases separated the two germline ends. The CDR3, as DNA: TGTGCCAGCAATTCCAACAGTTGGAGCAATCAGCCCCAGCATTTT. Translating gives CASNSNSWSNQPQHF.

The gene calls are TRBV6-1 and TRBJ1-1; a possible D gene is TRBD1 (5 bases). Germline V gene data show CDR1 as MNHNS and CDR2 as SASEGT. The CDR3 covers 17 residues. V was clipped by 2 bases and J by 0 bases, with 16 bases between them. The CDR3 reads CASSEYLTGRMNTEAFF. CDR3 coding DNA: TGTGCCAGCAGTGAATACCTAACAGGACGGATGAACACTGAAGCTTTCTTT.

J is TRBJ2-2 and V is TRBV5-1, with D uncertain. Deletions cut 1 base from V and 4 bases from J, with 5 bases between. Germline assignment: CDR1 SGHRS and CDR2 YFSETQ. The CDR3 is made up of 13 amino acids. The CDR3 bases are TGCGCCAGCAGCTTGACGGGCACCGGGGAGCTGTTTTTT. It yields the protein CASSLTGTGELFF.

The chain joins TRBV7-9 to TRBJ2-7, with no clear D. V was pared by 5 bases and J by 1 base, with 9 bases between. The CDR3 extends over 13 amino acids. From germline, CDR1 is SEHNR and CDR2 FQNEAQ (reference sequence). CDR3 DNA: TGTGCCAGCAGCCCCCTCGCGTCCTACGAGCAGTACTTC. This gives the protein CASSPLASYEQYF. Together with reference TRBV7-9 and TRBJ2-7, the CDR3 gives the full variable domain: DTGVSQNPRHKITKRGQNVTFRCDPISEHNRLYWYRQTLGQGPEFLTYFQNEAQLEKSRLLSDRFSAERPKGSFSTLEIQRTEQGDSAMYLCASSPLASYEQYFGPGTRLTVT.

V gene TRBV27 combines with J gene TRBJ2-5; TRBD2 matches 8 bases. Trimming took 5 bases from V and 2 from J; bases not matched to a gene: 7. The germline V gene encodes CDR1 MNHEY and CDR2 SMNVEV (reference sequence). The CDR3 length is 15 residues. This CDR3 is CASSEVAGTQETQYF. In DNA form, the CDR3 reads TGTGCCAGCAGTGAGGTAGCGGGGACGCAAGAGACCCAGTACTTC.

The chain carries TRBV6-5 and TRBJ1-3, with D unresolved. CDR1 is MNHEY, CDR2 SVGAGI, per germline. The V end was cut by 2 bases, the J end by 1 base, with 6 bases between. There are 14 residues in the CDR3. The CDR3 coding sequence is TGTGCCAGCAGTTACGGAGGTTCTGGAAACACCATATATTTT. This sequence encodes CASSYGGSGNTIYF.

The chain is built from TRBV5-1 and TRBJ2-1; 13 nucleotides align to TRBD2. Per the germline V gene, CDR1 is SGHRS and CDR2 is YFSETQ. With 4 bases clipped from V and 8 bases from J, the junction kept 9 bases outside the gene matches. This CDR3 is built from 16 residues. The CDR3 nucleotides read TGCGCCAGCAGCCCGCCGGGACTAGCGGGACCCGATGAGCAGTTCTTC. The encoded protein is CASSPPGLAGPDEQFF.

The chain is built from TRBV7-6 and TRBJ2-7; TRBD2 agrees at 12 bases. With 4 bases clipped from V and 7 bases from J, the junction kept 8 bases outside the gene matches. The germline V gene encodes CDR1 SGHVS and CDR2 FNYEAQ. The CDR3 runs 15 residues. CDR3 amino acids: CASSSLAGGPDEQYF. CDR3 bases: TGTGCCAGCAGCTCCCTAGCGGGAGGGCCGGATGAGCAGTACTTC.

This rearrangement joins TRBV5-5 to TRBJ2-5; 10 bases align to TRBD2. The CDR3 is 15 amino acids. The trim removed 5 bases at V and 1 base at J, leaving 5 bases unmatched. CDR1 is SGHKS and CDR2 is YYEKEE in the germline V gene (reference sequence). The CDR3 sequence is CASSLGLAAQETQYF. The CDR3 nucleotides read TGTGCCAGCAGTCTCGGACTAGCGGCCCAAGAGACCCAGTACTTC.

The chain joins TRBV11-3 to TRBJ1-2; D is perhaps TRBD1 (5 bases). CDR3 length: 14 amino acids. Between the trimmed V and J ends, which lost 5 bases and 7 bases, there was a span of 17 bases. CDR1 and CDR2 (germline): SGHNT, YENEEA. The CDR3 sequence: CASSPIGGGSGYTF. The CDR3 DNA follows: TGTGCCAGCAGCCCGATTGGGGGAGGGAGTGGCTACACCTTC.

Comment on this clone: At one end, the junction sequence differs from germline, possibly due to a read error. The chain joins TRBV2 to TRBJ2-5; 13 nucleotides match TRBD2. CDR3 size: 12 residues. Germline V CDR1 and CDR2: SNHLY, FYNNEI. The CDR3: CASSLSGLAGDF. The CDR3 nucleotides read TGTGCCAGCAGTCTAAGCGGACTAGCGGGGGACTTC.

This sequence joins TRBV4-1 and TRBJ2-7; TRBD2 matches at 8 bases. The V segment lost 0 bases and the J segment 4 bases; nucleotides outside the gene matches: 8. The CDR3 spans 16 residues. From germline, CDR1 is MGHRA and CDR2 YSYEKL. This CDR3 is CASSQDKQRGPYEQYF. In DNA, the CDR3 is TGCGCCAGCAGCCAAGATAAGCAGCGGGGGCCTTACGAGCAGTACTTC.

This clone was seen a handful of times. The V call is TRBV2, the J call TRBJ1-5; D perhaps matches TRBD1 (6 bases). CDR1 is SNHLY and CDR2 is FYNNEI in the germline V gene. The CDR3 spans 15 residues. V was cut by 10 bases and J by 4 bases, with 20 bases left in between. In nucleotides, the CDR3 is TGTGCCATTCGAAGGGGGAGGGCGACGAATCAGCCCCAGCATTTT. It codes for CAIRRGRATNQPQHF.

The rearrangement links TRBV18 to TRBJ2-6; the D gene is possibly TRBD1 (5 bases). CDR1 is KGHSH, CDR2 LQKENI, per germline. This CDR3 is built from 13 residues. V was shortened by 6 bases and J by 10 bases, with 13 bases between the two germline ends. DNA for the CDR3: TGTGCCAGCTCCTCAGGACACCCGAACGTCCTGACTTTC. It is translated as CASSSGHPNVLTF.

The chain is built from TRBV6-4 and TRBJ2-2; the match to TRBD2 covers 13 bases. This CDR3 comprises 16 residues. V lost 5 bases and J lost 5; bases outside the gene matches: 5. Germline V gives CDR1 MRHNA, CDR2 SNTAGT. CDR3 amino acids: CASSPGTSGNTGELFF. The CDR3 coding sequence is TGTGCCAGCAGTCCTGGGACTAGCGGGAATACCGGGGAGCTGTTTTTT.

The chain joins TRBV19 to TRBJ2-2, with D perhaps TRBD2 (7 bases). V lost 6 bases and J lost 4, with 15 bases in between. Per germline, CDR1 LNHDA and CDR2 SQIVND (reference sequence). This CDR3 is built from 15 residues. DNA of the CDR3: TGTGCCAGTAGGAGCGGGACACTTGTCACCGGGGAGCTGTTTTTT. Its protein product is CASRSGTLVTGELFF.